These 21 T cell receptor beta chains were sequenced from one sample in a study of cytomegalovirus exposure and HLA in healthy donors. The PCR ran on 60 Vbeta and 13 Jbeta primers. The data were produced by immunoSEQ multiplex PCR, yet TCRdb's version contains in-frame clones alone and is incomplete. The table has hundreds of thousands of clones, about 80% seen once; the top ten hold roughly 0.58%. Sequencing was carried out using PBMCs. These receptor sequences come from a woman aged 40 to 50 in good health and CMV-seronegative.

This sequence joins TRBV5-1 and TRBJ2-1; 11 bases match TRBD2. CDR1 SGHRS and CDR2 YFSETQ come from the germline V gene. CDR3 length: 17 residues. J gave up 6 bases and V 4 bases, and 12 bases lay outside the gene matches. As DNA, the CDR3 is TGCGCCAGCAGCCCACCCCTCCTAGCGGGGGGCCCCAATGAGCAGTTCTTC. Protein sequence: CASSPPLLAGGPNEQFF.

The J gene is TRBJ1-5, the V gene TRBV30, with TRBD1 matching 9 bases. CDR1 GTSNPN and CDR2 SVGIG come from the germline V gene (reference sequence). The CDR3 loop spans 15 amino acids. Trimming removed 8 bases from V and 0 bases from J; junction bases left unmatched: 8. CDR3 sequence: CAAKTGGDSNQPQHF. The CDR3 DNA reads TGTGCCGCCAAGACAGGGGGGGATAGCAATCAGCCCCAGCATTTT.

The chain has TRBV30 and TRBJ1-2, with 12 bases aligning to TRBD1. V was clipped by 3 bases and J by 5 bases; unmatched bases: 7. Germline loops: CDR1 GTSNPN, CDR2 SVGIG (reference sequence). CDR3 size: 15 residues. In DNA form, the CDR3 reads TGTGCCTGGAGCTGGGACAGGGGGCTGTTATATGGCTACACCTTC. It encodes CAWSWDRGLLYGYTF.

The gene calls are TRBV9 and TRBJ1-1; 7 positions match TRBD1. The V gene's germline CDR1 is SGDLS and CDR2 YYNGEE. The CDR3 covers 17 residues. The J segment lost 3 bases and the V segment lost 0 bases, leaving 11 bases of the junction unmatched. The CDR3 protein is CASSVGPLDRRYTEAFF. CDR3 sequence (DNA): TGTGCCAGCAGCGTAGGTCCGTTGGACAGGCGGTACACTGAAGCTTTCTTT.

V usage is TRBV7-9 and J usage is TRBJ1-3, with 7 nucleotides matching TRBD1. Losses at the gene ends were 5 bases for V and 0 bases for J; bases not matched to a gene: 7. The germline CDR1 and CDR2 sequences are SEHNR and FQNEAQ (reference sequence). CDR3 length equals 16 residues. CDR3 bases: TGTGCCAGCAGCCCCGACAGGGAGTTCTCTGGAAACACCATATATTTT. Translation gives CASSPDREFSGNTIYF.

In DNA form, the CDR3 reads TGTGCCAGCACTCGGACAGCCAACACCGGGGAGCTGTTTTTT. This gives the protein CASTRTANTGELFF. The chain carries TRBV2 and TRBJ2-2; D is possibly TRBD1 (6 bases). There are 14 residues in the CDR3. From germline, CDR1 is SNHLY and CDR2 FYNNEI. V dropped 7 bases and J dropped 2 bases, with 11 bases sitting between them.

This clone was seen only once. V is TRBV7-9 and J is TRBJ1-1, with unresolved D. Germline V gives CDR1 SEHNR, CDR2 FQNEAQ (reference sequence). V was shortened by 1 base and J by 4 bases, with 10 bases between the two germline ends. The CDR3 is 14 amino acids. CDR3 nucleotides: TGTGCCAGCAGCTTAGGTGAAGCGAGCACTGAAGCTTTCTTT. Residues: CASSLGEASTEAFF.

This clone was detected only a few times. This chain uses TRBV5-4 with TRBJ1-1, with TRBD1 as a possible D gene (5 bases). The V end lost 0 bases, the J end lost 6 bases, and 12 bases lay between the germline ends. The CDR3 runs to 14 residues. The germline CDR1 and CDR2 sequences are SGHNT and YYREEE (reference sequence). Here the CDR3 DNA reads TGTGCCAGCAGCTTGGAGGGCAGGGCGGCTGAAGCTTTCTTT. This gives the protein CASSLEGRAAEAFF.

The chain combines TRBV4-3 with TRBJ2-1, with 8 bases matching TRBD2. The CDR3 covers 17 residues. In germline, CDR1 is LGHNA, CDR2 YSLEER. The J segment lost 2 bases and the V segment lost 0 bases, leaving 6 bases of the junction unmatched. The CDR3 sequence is CASSQDIRGGAYNEQFF. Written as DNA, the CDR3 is TGCGCCAGCAGCCAAGATATCCGGGGGGGGGCCTACAATGAGCAGTTCTTC.

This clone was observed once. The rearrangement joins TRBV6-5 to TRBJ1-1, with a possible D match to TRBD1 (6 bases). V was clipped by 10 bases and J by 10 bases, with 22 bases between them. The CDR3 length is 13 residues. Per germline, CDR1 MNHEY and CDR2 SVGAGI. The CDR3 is CATTQGRGGRAFF. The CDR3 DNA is TGTGCCACCACCCAGGGGCGGGGAGGGCGAGCTTTCTTT.

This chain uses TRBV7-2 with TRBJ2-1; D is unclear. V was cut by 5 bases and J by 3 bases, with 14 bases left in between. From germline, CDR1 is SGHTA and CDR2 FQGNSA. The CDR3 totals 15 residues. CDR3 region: CASSLEMADYNEQFF. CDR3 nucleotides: TGTGCCAGCAGCCTGGAGATGGCGGACTACAATGAGCAGTTCTTC.

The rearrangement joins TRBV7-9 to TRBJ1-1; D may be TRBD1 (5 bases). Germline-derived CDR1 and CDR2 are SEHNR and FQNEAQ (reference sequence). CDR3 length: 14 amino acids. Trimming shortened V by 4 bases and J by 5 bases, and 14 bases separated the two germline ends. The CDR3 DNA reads TGTGCCAGCAGCTGGGGAGGGGAGAGGACTGAAGCTTTCTTT. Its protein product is CASSWGGERTEAFF.

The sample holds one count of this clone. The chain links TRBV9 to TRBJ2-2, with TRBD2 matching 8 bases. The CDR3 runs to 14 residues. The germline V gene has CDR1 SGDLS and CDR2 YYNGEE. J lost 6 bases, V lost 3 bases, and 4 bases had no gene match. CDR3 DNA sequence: TGTGCCAGCAGCGCAAGGACTAGCCCCGGGGAGCTGTTTTTT. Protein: CASSARTSPGELFF.

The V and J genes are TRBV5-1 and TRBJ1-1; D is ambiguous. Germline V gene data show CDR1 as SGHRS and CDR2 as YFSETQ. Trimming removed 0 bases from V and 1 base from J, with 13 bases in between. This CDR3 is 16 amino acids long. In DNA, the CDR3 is TGCGCCAGCAGCTTGGGTAGCCCGGATTCGAACACTGAAGCTTTCTTT. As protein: CASSLGSPDSNTEAFF.

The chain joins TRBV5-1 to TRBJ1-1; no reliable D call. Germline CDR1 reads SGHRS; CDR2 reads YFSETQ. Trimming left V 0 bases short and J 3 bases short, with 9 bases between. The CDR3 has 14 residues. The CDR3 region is CASSLAGSHTEAFF. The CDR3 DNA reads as TGCGCCAGCAGCTTGGCCGGGTCCCACACTGAAGCTTTCTTT.

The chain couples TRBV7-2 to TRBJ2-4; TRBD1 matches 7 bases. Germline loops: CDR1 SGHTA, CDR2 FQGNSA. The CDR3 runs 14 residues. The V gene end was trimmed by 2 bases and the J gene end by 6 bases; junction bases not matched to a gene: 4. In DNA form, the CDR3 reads TGTGCCAGCAGCTTAAGACAGGGAGCAAACATTCAGTACTTC. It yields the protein CASSLRQGANIQYF.

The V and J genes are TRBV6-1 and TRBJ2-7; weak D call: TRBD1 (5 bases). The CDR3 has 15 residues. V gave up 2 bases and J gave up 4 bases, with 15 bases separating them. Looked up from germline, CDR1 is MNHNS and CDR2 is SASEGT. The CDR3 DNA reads TGTGCCAGCAGTGAACAGGGTAGAACGAGGTACGAGCAGTACTTC. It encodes CASSEQGRTRYEQYF.

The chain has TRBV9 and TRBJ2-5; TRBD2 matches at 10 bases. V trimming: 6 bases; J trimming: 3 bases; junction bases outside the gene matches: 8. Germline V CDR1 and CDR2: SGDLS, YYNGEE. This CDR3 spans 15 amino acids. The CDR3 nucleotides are TGTGCCAGCAACCAAGCGGGGGGGCGGAAAGAGACCCAGTACTTC. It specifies CASNQAGGRKETQYF.

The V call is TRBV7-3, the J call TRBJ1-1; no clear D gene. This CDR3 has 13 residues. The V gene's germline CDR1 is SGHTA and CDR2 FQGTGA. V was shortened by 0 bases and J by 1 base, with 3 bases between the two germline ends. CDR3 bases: TGTGCCAGCAGCTTAACCCGGAACACTGAAGCTTTCTTT. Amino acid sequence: CASSLTRNTEAFF.

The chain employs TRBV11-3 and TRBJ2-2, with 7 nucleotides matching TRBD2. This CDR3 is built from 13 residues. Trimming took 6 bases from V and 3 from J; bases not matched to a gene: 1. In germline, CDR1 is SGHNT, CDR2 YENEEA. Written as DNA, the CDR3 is TGTGCCAGCAGAGCGGGGTACACCGGGGAGCTGTTTTTT. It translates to CASRAGYTGELFF.

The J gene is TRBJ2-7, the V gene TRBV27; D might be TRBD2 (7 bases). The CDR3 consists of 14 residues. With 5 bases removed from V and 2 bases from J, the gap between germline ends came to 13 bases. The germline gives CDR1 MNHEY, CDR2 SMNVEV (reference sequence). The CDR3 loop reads CASSPQGGAYEQYF. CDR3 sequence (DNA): TGTGCCAGCAGTCCTCAAGGGGGGGCCTACGAGCAGTACTTC.